The 10 T cell receptor beta chains reported below all come from one sample, sequenced in a study of cytomegalovirus exposure and HLA in healthy donors. The primer mix had 60 Vbeta and 13 Jbeta primers. The data were produced by immunoSEQ multiplex PCR, yet TCRdb's version contains in-frame clones alone and is incomplete. The profile shows 150,000 or so clones, about 70% of them singletons. Sequenced material: PBMCs. The receptors derive from a man aged 18 to 29 in good health and CMV-seronegative.

The gene calls are TRBV12-2 and TRBJ2-5; the DNA was not compared with TRBD2, the D call given in the table. TRBV12-2 is a pseudogene segment. The length of the CDR3 is 19 residues. CDR3 DNA sequence: TGTGCAAGTCGCTTAGGTGGACTAGCGGCCTCGGTTCGCAGGGAGACCCAGTACTTC. It is translated as CASRLGGLAASVRRETQYF.

The chain uses TRBV2 and TRBJ1-2; 11 bases are shared with TRBD1. This CDR3 contains 13 residues. J was trimmed by 4 bases and V by 6 bases; bases with no gene match: 1. From germline, CDR1 is SNHLY and CDR2 FYNNEI. For the CDR3, the DNA is TGTGCCAGCAGGGACAGGGGGCCCTATGGCTACACCTTC. The encoded protein is CASRDRGPYGYTF.

This chain joins TRBV7-2 and TRBJ2-3; 7 bases are a match to TRBD1. CDR3 length: 16 residues. In germline, CDR1 is SGHTA, CDR2 FQGNSA. The junction had 14 bases not matched to a gene; V was cut back by 4 bases and J by 7 bases. CDR3 sequence: CASSSRTGAAWNTQYF. CDR3 DNA: TGTGCCAGCAGCTCTAGAACAGGGGCCGCCTGGAATACGCAGTATTTT.

The genes are TRBV6-5 and TRBJ2-1, with 8 positions matching TRBD2. The CDR3 runs to 16 residues. The ends lost 4 bases at V and 2 bases at J; junction bases unmatched: 7. Germline CDR1 MNHEY, CDR2 SVGAGI. CDR3 sequence reads: CASSSTSGGAYNEQFF. In nucleotides, the CDR3 is TGTGCCAGCAGTTCGACCAGCGGGGGTGCCTACAATGAGCAGTTCTTC.

The chain is built from TRBV19 and TRBJ1-4; 8 positions match TRBD1. The germline CDR1 and CDR2 sequences are LNHDA and SQIVND (reference sequence). The CDR3 loop spans 13 amino acids. The V and J ends lost 4 bases and 7 bases, in that order; junction bases with no gene match: 2. The CDR3 sequence: CASSNRGSEKLFF. The CDR3 DNA reads TGTGCCAGTAGTAACAGGGGGAGTGAAAAACTGTTTTTT.

The chain couples TRBV28 to TRBJ2-2, with D perhaps matching TRBD1 (6 bases). Trimming removed 5 bases from V and 4 bases from J, with 17 bases in between. Germline V CDR1 and CDR2: MDHEN, SYDVKM. This CDR3 has 16 amino acids. The CDR3 DNA reads TGTGCCAGCAGTCACAGGGATCTCCCTCTCACCGGGGAGCTGTTTTTT. As protein: CASSHRDLPLTGELFF.

The gene calls are TRBV7-9 and TRBJ1-1; TRBD1 might be the D (5 bases). Germline lookup yields CDR1 SEHNR and CDR2 FQNEAQ (reference sequence). The V end lost 1 base, the J end lost 0 bases, and 15 bases lay between the germline ends. The CDR3 loop spans 17 amino acids. CDR3 coding DNA: TGTGCCAGCAGCTTAGGGGTCCGTGGGGGGATGAACACTGAAGCTTTCTTT. Translating gives CASSLGVRGGMNTEAFF.

The CDR3 DNA is TGTGCCAGCAGTCTGACGGGTTATAGCAATCAGCCCCAGCATTTT. Protein: CASSLTGYSNQPQHF. The V and J genes are TRBV6-1 and TRBJ1-5; D is undetermined. This CDR3 region has 15 residues. V was trimmed by 5 bases and J by 0 bases, leaving 11 bases between them. The germline V gene encodes CDR1 MNHNS and CDR2 SASEGT.

This chain joins TRBV7-2 and TRBJ2-5, with 15 bases aligning to TRBD2. Germline lookup yields CDR1 SGHTA and CDR2 FQGNSA. The junction had 12 bases not matched to a gene; V was cut back by 5 bases and J by 5 bases. This CDR3 has 18 residues. CDR3 DNA sequence: TGTGCCAGCAGCCAAAGAGGGGGACTAGCGGGGGGTTGGGAGACCCAGTACTTC. Its translation is CASSQRGGLAGGWETQYF. Full variable domain (rest looked up from reference TRBV7-2 and TRBJ2-5): GAGVSQSPSNKVTEKGKDVELRCDPISGHTALYWYRQSLGQGLEFLIYFQGNSAPDKSGLPSDRFSAERTGGSVSTLTIQRTQQEDSAVYLCASSQRGGLAGGWETQYFGPGTRLLVL.

The chain employs TRBV21-1 and TRBJ2-2; the table's D call, TRBD1, was not checked against the DNA. TRBV21-1 represents a pseudogene. This CDR3 region has 16 residues. CDR3 nucleotides: TGTGCCAGCAGCATCCGATTGTACAGGGTACCCGGGGAGCTGTTTTTT. Protein product: CASSIRLYRVPGELFF.